The clone carrying this TCR beta chain was observed once. The length of the CDR3 is 15 residues. V lost 3 bases and J lost 2; bases outside the gene matches: 5. In germline, CDR1 is SGHRS, CDR2 YFSETQ. Sequencing was performed with immunoSEQ multiplex PCR; in TCRdb, only in-frame clones are kept and a portion is missing. Among about 30,000 clones, 85% to 95% were seen once, and the ten largest hold under 2.5%. The entry originates in a study of glioma-infiltrating T cells after dendritic cell vaccination. The specimen comprised blood, sampled before dendritic cell vaccination. V is TRBV5-1 and J is TRBJ1-2; 9 bases line up with TRBD1. The TCR was taken from a human donor with glioblastoma. DNA of the CDR3: TGCGCCAGCAGCTCTGGGACAGGGTCAAACTATGGCTACACCTTC. This gives the protein CASSSGTGSNYGYTF.